The clone carrying this TCR beta chain was counted at least ten times. Time point of the sample: patch test 2, 6 weeks after DPC sensitization. Indicated treatment: therapeutic diphenylcyclopropenone sensitization with weekly scalp DPC. TCRdb independently ran MiXCR on the RACE reads; one entry per CDR3 protein. The table lists 89,000 or so distinct CDR3 sequences, approximately 7% of them singletons. These data belong to a study of human T cells and chemical hapten exposure. The CDR3 consists of 15 residues. Germline CDR1 is MNHNS and CDR2 is SASEGT. V shed 10 bases and J shed 4 bases, with 21 bases lying between them.

Sequencing used whole blood, obtained in connection with sensitization to the hapten diphenylcyclopropenone (DPC). The chain combines TRBV6-1 with TRBJ2-3; D gene ambiguous. This TCR derives from a woman aged 30 to 39 with alopecia areata. Some clones in this sample may be carry-over from other donors' samples. CDR3 in DNA: TGTGCCACCAGCAAGGGTCTTAATCGGCCAGATACGCAGTATTTT. Amino acids: CATSKGLNRPDTQYF.